These 23 T cell receptor beta chains were all obtained from the same sample, sequenced in a study of blood T cell repertoires in COVID-19. Sequencing used immunoSEQ multiplex PCR; TCRdb keeps in-frame clones, though not all of them. The sample contains 250,000 to 350,000 clones, around 86% of which appear only once. Sequenced sample: peripheral blood. The receptors shown here come from a woman in her 30s who had recovered from COVID-19.

CDR3 in amino acids: CASSIQGSKGPGELFF. In DNA form, the CDR3 reads TGTGCCAGTAGTATTCAGGGATCTAAAGGGCCCGGGGAGCTGTTTTTT. The J gene is TRBJ2-2, the V gene TRBV19, with D tentatively TRBD1 (5 bases). V lost 3 bases to trimming and J lost 6 bases, with 17 bases between them. The CDR3 length is 16 residues. CDR1 LNHDA and CDR2 SQIVND come from the germline V gene (reference sequence).

V gene TRBV7-6 combines with J gene TRBJ1-1, with D uncertain. Germline V CDR1 and CDR2: SGHVS, FNYEAQ. The ends were cut back, 5 bases at V and 4 bases at J, with 17 bases in the middle. This CDR3 spans 15 amino acids. The CDR3 DNA reads as TGTGCCAGCAGCCTGAGGACGGGAAGGAGCACTGAAGCTTTCTTT. This translates into CASSLRTGRSTEAFF.

The chain combines TRBV6-5 with TRBJ2-3, with unresolved D. Germline CDR1 is MNHEY and CDR2 is SVGAGI. This CDR3 comprises 12 residues. Trimming removed 0 bases from V and 5 bases from J, with 3 bases in between. The CDR3 reads CASSYSRDTQYF. CDR3 coding DNA: TGTGCCAGCAGTTACTCTCGAGATACGCAGTATTTT.

V is TRBV29-1 and J is TRBJ1-1; a possible D gene is TRBD1 (5 bases). Trimming shortened V by 7 bases and J by 0 bases, and 24 bases separated the two germline ends. Germline CDR1 and CDR2: SQVTM and ANQGSEA. The CDR3 length is 17 residues. CDR3 sequence: CSAHDPGLRAMNTEAFF. In DNA, the CDR3 is TGCAGCGCCCATGACCCAGGGTTGAGAGCCATGAACACTGAAGCTTTCTTT.

The V call is TRBV18, the J call TRBJ1-1, with unresolved D. V shed 2 bases and J shed 0 bases, with 4 bases lying between them. CDR1 KGHSH and CDR2 LQKENI come from the germline V gene. The CDR3 covers 13 residues. The CDR3, as DNA: TGTGCCAGCTCACCAGGGCTGAACACTGAAGCTTTCTTT. This translates into CASSPGLNTEAFF.

The CDR3 coding sequence is TGTGCCAGCAGCCGACGGACAGGGCGGTCCTACGAGCAGTACTTC. This sequence encodes CASSRRTGRSYEQYF. The rearrangement uses TRBV28 and TRBJ2-7; 8 bases agree with TRBD1. Trimming cost V 6 bases and J 1 base; bases outside gene matches: 8. CDR3 length equals 15 residues. Germline assignment: CDR1 MDHEN and CDR2 SYDVKM.

The chain uses TRBV2 and TRBJ2-5, with D tentatively TRBD2 (7 bases). Germline V gives CDR1 SNHLY, CDR2 FYNNEI. The ends were cut back, 11 bases at V and 1 base at J, with 14 bases in the middle. The length of the CDR3 is 13 residues. The CDR3 bases are TGTGCCGTGGGGGGGCAGGTCCAAGAGACCCAGTACTTC. This codes for CAVGGQVQETQYF.

V is TRBV28 and J is TRBJ2-1, with TRBD2 matching over 10 bases. The length of the CDR3 is 14 residues. Germline assignment: CDR1 MDHEN and CDR2 SYDVKM. V trimming: 6 bases; J trimming: 6 bases; junction bases outside the gene matches: 5. CDR3 sequence (DNA): TGTGCCAGCAGACTAGCGGGACTCGGCAATGAGCAGTTCTTC. It yields the protein CASRLAGLGNEQFF.

The V gene is TRBV7-9, the J gene TRBJ2-5; TRBD1 aligns across 7 bases. CDR3 size: 13 residues. V lost 1 base, J lost 5 bases, and 1 base stayed unmatched. Germline assignment: CDR1 SEHNR and CDR2 FQNEAQ (reference sequence). The CDR3 bases are TGTGCCAGCAGCTTAGACAGGGGTGAGACCCAGTACTTC. Its protein is CASSLDRGETQYF.

The genes are TRBV7-9 and TRBJ2-1; 15 nucleotides line up with TRBD2. The CDR3 covers 17 residues. CDR1 is SEHNR and CDR2 is FQNEAQ in the germline V gene (reference sequence). The V and J ends lost 5 bases and 5 bases, in that order; junction bases with no gene match: 7. For the CDR3, the DNA is TGTGCCAGCAGCACGCGGACTAGCGGGGGGGACCACAATGAGCAGTTCTTC. It translates to CASSTRTSGGDHNEQFF.

The chain carries TRBV6-5 and TRBJ2-1; tentatively, D is TRBD1 (6 bases). Per the germline V gene, CDR1 is MNHEY and CDR2 is SVGAGI. The CDR3 covers 12 residues. Trimming shortened V by 10 bases and J by 7 bases, and 14 bases separated the two germline ends. CDR3 bases: TGTGCCACCGGGGACACTAGGAATGAGCAGTTCTTC. It translates to CATGDTRNEQFF.

The rearrangement uses TRBV11-2 and TRBJ1-1, with TRBD1 identical over 8 bases. CDR1 is SGHAT and CDR2 is FQNNGV in the germline V gene. The ends lost 5 bases at V and 10 bases at J; junction bases unmatched: 9. There are 13 residues in the CDR3. CDR3 nucleotide sequence: TGTGCCAGCAGCGTACGCAGGGGGCCTGCAGCTTTCTTT. Protein: CASSVRRGPAAFF.

The chain is built from TRBV6-5 and TRBJ2-7; D ambiguous. The CDR3 has 12 amino acids. Germline V gene sequence: CDR1 MNHEY, CDR2 SVGAGI. Trimming removed 7 bases at V and 2 bases at J, with 9 bases between. CDR3 residues: CASTNLAYEQYF. CDR3 sequence (DNA): TGTGCCAGCACCAACTTGGCCTACGAGCAGTACTTC.

This sequence joins TRBV19 and TRBJ1-1; 8 bases agree with TRBD1. Germline V gene lookup returns CDR1 LNHDA and CDR2 SQIVND (reference sequence). With 5 bases clipped from V and 7 bases from J, the junction kept 6 bases outside the gene matches. The CDR3 extends over 13 amino acids. As DNA, the CDR3 is TGTGCCAGTAGTCTGGACAGGGTTGTTGAAGCTTTCTTT. This gives the protein CASSLDRVVEAFF.

The genes are TRBV28 and TRBJ1-5; D is undetermined. V dropped 2 bases and J dropped 4 bases, with 6 bases sitting between them. Germline CDR1 MDHEN, CDR2 SYDVKM. CDR3 size: 13 residues. This chain's CDR3 is CASSLNLNQPQHF. Written as DNA, the CDR3 is TGTGCCAGCAGTTTAAATCTGAATCAGCCCCAGCATTTT.

This clone has a single count. V is TRBV15 and J is TRBJ2-5; 7 positions agree with TRBD1. CDR1 and CDR2 (germline): LNHNV, YYDKDF (reference sequence). J was trimmed by 3 bases and V by 0 bases; bases with no gene match: 7. This CDR3 comprises 16 residues. The chain's CDR3 is CATSRDKSQGEETQYF. CDR3 bases: TGTGCCACCAGCAGAGATAAGTCTCAGGGGGAAGAGACCCAGTACTTC.

The J gene is TRBJ1-3, the V gene TRBV9, with D perhaps matching TRBD1 (5 bases). There are 14 residues in the CDR3. With 1 base removed from V and 6 bases from J, the gap between germline ends came to 11 bases. Germline values: CDR1 SGDLS, CDR2 YYNGEE. CDR3 sequence: CASSVFQGPNTIYF. The CDR3 bases are TGTGCCAGCAGCGTATTTCAGGGCCCAAACACCATATATTTT.

This clone was counted a single time. This chain uses TRBV4-1 with TRBJ2-4; 10 nucleotides line up with TRBD1. The CDR3 length is 17 residues. V shed 1 base, J shed 2 bases, and the junction held 5 bases outside the gene matches. Germline CDR1 reads MGHRA; CDR2 reads YSYEKL. CDR3 sequence (DNA): TGCGCCAGCAGCCAAGGGGGACAGGGGCGAACCAAAAACATTCAGTACTTC. Translation gives CASSQGGQGRTKNIQYF.

The V gene is TRBV15, the J gene TRBJ2-6, with a possible D match to TRBD2 (6 bases). Germline CDR1 and CDR2: LNHNV and YYDKDF (reference sequence). V lost 5 bases, J lost 2 bases, and 10 bases lay in between. The CDR3 is made up of 15 amino acids. The DNA of the CDR3 is TGTGCCACCAGCTTCACGGGAGCTGGGGCCAACGTCCTGACTTTC. It encodes CATSFTGAGANVLTF.

The chain combines TRBV7-9 with TRBJ2-7; D is uncertain. Germline assignment: CDR1 SEHNR and CDR2 FQNEAQ (reference sequence). The CDR3 has 14 amino acids. Trimming took off 6 bases at V and 5 bases at J, with 17 bases between the two ends. The CDR3 is CASRTNPPVNEQYF. CDR3 nucleotides: TGTGCCAGCAGAACCAATCCCCCGGTCAACGAGCAGTACTTC.

V and J are TRBV6-1 and TRBJ2-7; TRBD2 matches at 12 bases. V dropped 4 bases and J dropped 0; count of bases not matched to a gene: 4. From germline, CDR1 is MNHNS and CDR2 SASEGT. The CDR3 covers 16 residues. The CDR3 loop reads CASSVETSGSSYEQYF. Written as DNA, the CDR3 is TGTGCCAGCAGTGTCGAGACTAGCGGGAGCTCCTACGAGCAGTACTTC.

The chain joins TRBV19 to TRBJ1-2; D might be TRBD1 (6 bases). The CDR3 has 12 amino acids. Trimming took off 7 bases at V and 8 bases at J, with 14 bases between the two ends. Germline V gene lookup returns CDR1 LNHDA and CDR2 SQIVND (reference sequence). The CDR3 sequence is CASKDRSQGYTF. Written as DNA, the CDR3 is TGTGCCAGTAAAGACAGGTCTCAGGGCTACACCTTC. Together with reference TRBV19 and TRBJ1-2, the CDR3 gives the full variable domain: DGGITQSPKYLFRKEGQNVTLSCEQNLNHDAMYWYRQDPGQGLRLIYYSQIVNDFQKGDIAEGYSVSREKKESFPLTVTSAQKNPTAFYLCASKDRSQGYTFGSGTRLTVV.

The chain couples TRBV20-1 to TRBJ2-5; 11 nucleotides match TRBD1. The V gene end was trimmed by 3 bases and the J gene end by 5 bases; junction bases not matched to a gene: 14. The germline V gene encodes CDR1 DFQATT and CDR2 SNEGSKA (reference sequence). The CDR3 loop spans 17 amino acids. The chain's CDR3 is CSASTQGQGDWGETQYF. Here the CDR3 DNA reads TGCAGTGCTAGTACGCAGGGACAGGGGGATTGGGGGGAGACCCAGTACTTC.